These 14 T cell receptor beta chains came from one sample sequenced in a study of regulatory T cells in long-lasting Graves disease. Time point denoted: newly diagnosed GD, antithyroid drugs for less than 3 months. PBMCs were the source of the RNA used for TCR sequencing. Assembly of TCR beta libraries relied on iRepertoire HTBI primers together with Arm-PCR of CDR3 regions. Via MiXCR, TCRdb re-called the multiplex PCR reads, giving one row per CDR3 protein. The repertoire holds roughly 400,000 distinct CDR3 sequences, with over 15% as singletons. The same data also went into a second study, on T cells in Graves' hyperthyroidism and ophthalmopathy.

Sequenced material: peripheral blood mononuclear cells (PBMCs), taken at new diagnosis, from a patient treated with antithyroid drugs. These receptors were obtained from a woman between 18 and 29 years old with Graves disease.

This clonotype was detected a few times. The gene calls are TRBV24-1 and TRBJ2-5; TRBD1 matches at 7 bases. Germline V CDR1 and CDR2: KGHDR, SFDVKD. The CDR3 totals 15 residues. After removal of 4 bases from V and 1 base from J, the junction contained 5 bases not matched to a gene. CDR3 region: CATSDQGTAQETQYF. DNA for the CDR3: TGTGCCACCAGTGACCAGGGGACAGCCCAAGAGACCCAGTACTTC.

The rearrangement joins TRBV6-2 or TRBV6-3 to TRBJ1-2; D possibly corresponds to TRBD1 (5 bases). Trimming removed 5 bases at V and 4 bases at J, with 20 bases between. The CDR3 totals 16 residues. Germline CDR1 and CDR2: MNHEY and SVGEGT. The DNA of the CDR3 is TGTGCCAGCAGTGAAGGTGGAATGGGACGGATCTATGGCTACACCTTC. Amino acids: CASSEGGMGRIYGYTF.

This clonotype was picked up many times. The chain combines TRBV6-9 with TRBJ2-1; 13 bases align to TRBD2. Germline V gene sequence: CDR1 MNHGY, CDR2 SVAAGI. J was trimmed by 7 bases and V by 1 base; bases with no gene match: 13. CDR3 length: 19 residues. CDR3 protein: CASSYWGRTRLAGGNEQFF. For the CDR3, the DNA is TGTGCCAGCAGTTATTGGGGCCGAACCCGACTAGCGGGAGGAAATGAGCAGTTCTTC.

The table lists this clonotype with a few counts. The V gene is TRBV19, the J gene TRBJ2-1; no definite D call. Germline V CDR1 and CDR2: LNHDA, SQIVND (reference sequence). The CDR3 runs 13 residues. V was pared by 2 bases and J by 8 bases, with 10 bases between. CDR3 nucleotide sequence: TGTGCCAGTAGTATACAAGGTGCTGATGAGCAGTTCTTC. Translation gives CASSIQGADEQFF.

This clonotype has at least ten counts. The CDR3 DNA reads as TGTGCCAGCTCACCAGACACCACCTACGAGCAGTACTTC. Translating gives CASSPDTTYEQYF. The chain combines TRBV18 with TRBJ2-7; D gene uncertain. V was trimmed by 2 bases and J by 2 bases, leaving 7 bases between them. CDR1 is KGHSH and CDR2 is LQKENI in the germline V gene. CDR3 length equals 13 residues.

A few counts support this clonotype. The J gene is TRBJ2-3, the V gene TRBV14; no firm D call. V gave up 0 bases and J gave up 2 bases, with 9 bases separating them. This CDR3 is 15 amino acids long. Germline V gene sequence: CDR1 SGHDN, CDR2 FVKESK. The CDR3 DNA reads TGTGCCAGCAGCCAAGAGGGCAGATTCACAGATACGCAGTATTTT. Residues: CASSQEGRFTDTQYF.

This clonotype appeared many times. The chain joins TRBV2 to TRBJ2-7, with 9 bases aligning to TRBD2. Germline-derived CDR1 and CDR2 are SNHLY and FYNNEI. After removal of 6 bases from V and 0 bases from J, the junction contained 3 bases not matched to a gene. This CDR3 is built from 14 residues. For the CDR3, the DNA is TGTGCCAGCAGAGGAGCGGGAGGCTCCTACGAGCAGTACTTC. This translates into CASRGAGGSYEQYF.

This clonotype was counted only a few times. This chain links TRBV6-2 or TRBV6-3 with TRBJ2-6, with a weak D call TRBD1 (5 bases). The V gene lost 5 bases and the J gene lost 2 bases, with 10 bases spanning the gap. This CDR3 contains 15 residues. Germline V gene data show CDR1 as MNHEY and CDR2 as SVGEGT. The CDR3 DNA reads as TGTGCCAGCAGTGGCAGGGTCGCTGGGGCCAACGTCCTGACTTTC. Translated, it gives CASSGRVAGANVLTF.

V gene TRBV12-3 or TRBV12-4 combines with J gene TRBJ1-3; perhaps TRBD1 as D (5 bases). The CDR3 is 15 residues long. V was trimmed by 3 bases and J by 2 bases, leaving 11 bases between them. The CDR3 region has the DNA TGTGCCAGCAGTTTTATCCCGGGGGCTGGAAACACCATATATTTT. Its protein product is CASSFIPGAGNTIYF.

J is TRBJ1-1 and V is TRBV20-1; TRBD1 might be the D (5 bases). V gave up 1 base and J gave up 0 bases, with 12 bases separating them. Germline V lookup: CDR1 DFQATT, CDR2 SNEGSKA (reference sequence). The CDR3 loop spans 15 amino acids. The CDR3 loop reads CSARAGHNMNTEAFF. The CDR3 nucleotides are TGCAGTGCTAGAGCTGGACACAACATGAACACTGAAGCTTTCTTT.

This clonotype was seen a handful of times. The chain employs TRBV9 and TRBJ1-1, with D uncertain. Germline CDR1 and CDR2: SGDLS and YYNGEE. CDR3 length: 16 residues. Trimming left V 0 bases short and J 0 bases short, with 12 bases between. The DNA for the CDR3 is TGTGCCAGCAGCGTAGGTGGAGGGCAGATGAACACTGAAGCTTTCTTT. This encodes CASSVGGGQMNTEAFF. Full variable domain (rest looked up from reference TRBV9 and TRBJ1-1): DSGVTQTPKHLITATGQRVTLRCSPRSGDLSVYWYQQSLDQGLQFLIQYYNGEERAKGNILERFSAQQFPDLHSELNLSSLELGDSALYFCASSVGGGQMNTEAFFGQGTRLTVV.

This clonotype showed up many times. The V and J genes are TRBV7-2 and TRBJ1-6; TRBD1 aligns across 9 bases. Per germline, CDR1 SGHTA and CDR2 FQGNSA. Germline trimming cut 5 bases from V and 7 bases from J; bases unmatched to any gene: 3. This CDR3 is built from 14 residues. The CDR3 DNA reads as TGTGCCAGCAGCAACAGGGGGCGGAATTCACCCCTCCACTTT. It encodes CASSNRGRNSPLHF.

This sequence joins TRBV3-1 and TRBJ2-1, with 7 positions matching TRBD2. The CDR3 totals 16 residues. V lost 5 bases to trimming and J lost 0 bases; unmatched junction nucleotides: 7. In germline, CDR1 is LGHDT, CDR2 YNNKEL (reference sequence). CDR3 sequence: CASSSHRGSSYNEQFF. As DNA, the CDR3 is TGTGCCAGCAGCTCACACCGCGGGAGCTCCTACAATGAGCAGTTCTTC.

In this sample, this clonotype turned up a few times. This chain links TRBV20-1 with TRBJ2-3, with D possibly matching TRBD2 (6 bases). The germline V and J ends were trimmed by 3 bases and 4 bases, with 17 bases remaining between them. This CDR3 has 15 amino acids. From germline, CDR1 is DFQATT and CDR2 SNEGSKA (reference sequence). CDR3 nucleotides: TGCAGTGCTAGTGGCGGGGTTGGATTCGCAGATACGCAGTATTTT. It is translated as CSASGGVGFADTQYF.